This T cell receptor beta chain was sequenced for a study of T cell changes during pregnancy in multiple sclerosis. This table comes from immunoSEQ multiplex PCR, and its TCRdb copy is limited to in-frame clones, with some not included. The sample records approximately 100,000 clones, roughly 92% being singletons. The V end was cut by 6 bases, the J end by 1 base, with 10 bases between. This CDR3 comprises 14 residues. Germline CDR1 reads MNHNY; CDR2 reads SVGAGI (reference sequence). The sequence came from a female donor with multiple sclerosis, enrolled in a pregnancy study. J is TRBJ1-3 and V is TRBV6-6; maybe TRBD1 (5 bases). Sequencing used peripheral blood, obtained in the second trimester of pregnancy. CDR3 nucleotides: TGTGCCAGCAGGATGGCAGGGTCTGGAAACACCATATATTTT. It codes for CASRMAGSGNTIYF.